These 8 T cell receptor beta chains came from one sample sequenced in a study of CDR3 diversity in severe acne. Using its own MiXCR run on the PCR reads, TCRdb lists one record per CDR3 protein. The table shows almost 85,000 distinct CDR3 sequences, with under 65% occurring only once. Specimen: blood. These receptors were obtained from a male donor in good health, without acne.

To note about this clonotype: The junction does not match germline at one end; this may be a read error. The V and J genes are TRBV11-2 and TRBJ1-5, with a possible D match to TRBD1 (6 bases). This CDR3 region has 15 residues. Germline V gene data show CDR1 as SGHAT and CDR2 as FQNNGV. CDR3: CASSPNRVNNEPQHF. DNA of the CDR3: TGTGCCAGCAGCCCCAACAGGGTTAACAATGAGCCCCAGCATTTT. Combining the CDR3 with reference TRBV11-2 and TRBJ1-5 gives the whole variable domain EAGVAQSPRYKIIEKRQSVAFWCNPISGHATLYWYQQILGQGPKLLIQFQNNGVVDDSQLPKDRFSAERLKGVDSTLKIQPAKLEDSAVYLCASSPNRVNNEPQHFGDGTRLSIL.

A word on this clonotype: A much larger clone is a single base away; this may be a read error. The genes are TRBV7-9 and TRBJ2-2; D may be TRBD2 (5 bases). CDR1 and CDR2 from the germline V gene are SEHNR and FQNEAQ (reference sequence). The CDR3 runs 13 residues. CDR3 sequence reads: CASTKQYTGEPFF. CDR3 DNA sequence: TGTGCCAGCACCAAGCAGTACACCGGGGAGCCGTTTTTT.

The V and J genes are TRBV28 and TRBJ2-1; D may be TRBD1 (6 bases). The germline CDR1 and CDR2 sequences are MDHEN and SYDVKM. The germline V and J ends were trimmed by 7 bases and 0 bases, with 16 bases remaining between them. CDR3 length equals 16 residues. Written as DNA, the CDR3 is TGTGCCAGCATCTCAAGAACAGGGAGCTCCTACAATGAGCAGTTCTTC. Residues: CASISRTGSSYNEQFF.

V usage is TRBV15 and J usage is TRBJ2-1; TRBD1 matches 9 bases. The germline V gene encodes CDR1 LNHNV and CDR2 YYDKDF (reference sequence). V was clipped by 0 bases and J by 8 bases; unmatched bases: 8. CDR3 length: 16 residues. The CDR3 here is CATSRDRRQGVDEQFF. CDR3 sequence (DNA): TGTGCCACCAGCAGAGATCGTAGACAGGGGGTAGATGAGCAGTTCTTC.

For this clonotype: The conserved closing phenylalanine or tryptophan is absent in this CDR3, likely reflecting a read error. The gene calls are TRBV5-6 and TRBJ2-1; D is perhaps TRBD2 (5 bases). Germline CDR1 SGHDT, CDR2 YYEEEE. This CDR3 contains 14 residues. V was trimmed by 0 bases and J by 11 bases, leaving 15 bases between them. CDR3 nucleotide sequence: TGTGCCAGCAGCTTGGGAACCGGGGAGCGGCAGCAGTTCTCC. It codes for CASSLGTGERQQFS.

The chain links TRBV29-1 to TRBJ1-2, with D possibly being TRBD1 (6 bases). This CDR3 is built from 11 residues. Germline loops: CDR1 SQVTM, CDR2 ANQGSEA. Trimming shortened V by 6 bases and J by 8 bases, and 13 bases separated the two germline ends. CDR3 amino acids: CSVNKQGGYTF. CDR3 DNA sequence: TGCAGCGTAAACAAGCAGGGGGGCTACACCTTC. Full variable domain (missing parts from reference TRBV29-1 and TRBJ1-2): SAVISQKPSRDICQRGTSLTIQCQVDSQVTMMFWYRQQPGQSLTLIATANQGSEATYESGFVIDKFPISRPNLTFSTLTVSNMSPEDSSIYLCSVNKQGGYTFGSGTRLTVV.

The chain recombines TRBV19 with TRBJ1-1; weak D call: TRBD1 (5 bases). The CDR3 has 12 amino acids. Germline V gives CDR1 LNHDA, CDR2 SQIVND (reference sequence). The germline V and J ends were trimmed by 6 bases and 7 bases, with 12 bases remaining between them. In DNA, the CDR3 is TGTGCCAGTAGCGGGGTCGGGGGTGAAGCTTTCTTT. This encodes CASSGVGGEAFF.

The chain uses TRBV13 and TRBJ1-2; TRBD1 is a possible D gene (5 bases). The CDR3 contains 14 residues. CDR1 and CDR2 from the germline V gene are PRHDT and FYEKMQ (reference sequence). Trimming removed 5 bases from V and 0 bases from J, with 10 bases in between. The CDR3, as DNA: TGTGCCAGCAGCATTCGGGGGACTAACTATGGCTACACCTTC. It is translated as CASSIRGTNYGYTF.